One and the same sample provided the 7 T cell receptor beta chains below, sequenced in a study of blood T cell repertoires in COVID-19. TCRdb keeps only in-frame clones here, not all; method: immunoSEQ multiplex PCR. The data show fewer than 200,000 clones, almost 85% seen once. The source material was peripheral blood. All receptors come from a woman of 80 years or more with COVID-19, enrolled during active disease.

The chain employs TRBV6-2 or TRBV6-3 and TRBJ2-4, with D maybe TRBD2 (7 bases). V was clipped by 6 bases and J by 10 bases, with 16 bases between them. The CDR3 length is 13 residues. Germline-derived CDR1 and CDR2 are MNHEY and SVGEGT. CDR3 nucleotide sequence: TGTGCCAGCAGCGACGGCGCGGGGGCAATTCAGTACTTC. It codes for CASSDGAGAIQYF.

This clone has a single count. The chain couples TRBV18 to TRBJ1-2, with D uncertain. Trimming took 3 bases from V and 2 from J, leaving 16 bases between them. Germline-derived CDR1 and CDR2 are KGHSH and LQKENI. CDR3 length: 16 residues. CDR3 sequence reads: CASSPTRGMGNYGYTF. As DNA, the CDR3 is TGTGCCAGCTCACCCACGAGAGGGATGGGGAACTATGGCTACACCTTC.

V gene TRBV18 combines with J gene TRBJ2-7; D gene unclear. Germline V gives CDR1 KGHSH, CDR2 LQKENI. The CDR3 covers 14 residues. V was cut by 2 bases and J by 0 bases, with 8 bases left in between. The CDR3 DNA reads as TGTGCCAGCTCACCATCCCAGATCTCCTACGAGCAGTACTTC. Translation gives CASSPSQISYEQYF.

The rearrangement uses TRBV30 and TRBJ1-6; 7 bases match TRBD1. Germline V lookup: CDR1 GTSNPN, CDR2 SVGIG (reference sequence). The CDR3 consists of 15 residues. Trimming took 2 bases from V and 6 from J; bases not matched to a gene: 7. The CDR3 sequence is CAWSWRQGSNSPLHF. As DNA, the CDR3 is TGTGCCTGGAGTTGGCGACAGGGAAGTAATTCACCCCTCCACTTT.

The chain links TRBV27 to TRBJ1-5, with 9 bases fitting TRBD1. The CDR3 has 18 residues. Germline V gives CDR1 MNHEY, CDR2 SMNVEV (reference sequence). Losses at the gene ends were 8 bases for V and 4 bases for J; bases not matched to a gene: 18. Written as DNA, the CDR3 is TGTGCCAGCTCCCGGGGCGCCGGGACAGGGCTCGGAAATCAGCCCCAGCATTTT. Translation gives CASSRGAGTGLGNQPQHF.

The chain employs TRBV7-3 and TRBJ2-3; TRBD2 aligns across 10 bases. Unmatched junction bases numbered 6, after V lost 1 base and J lost 5 bases. This CDR3 has 16 amino acids. Germline V lookup: CDR1 SGHTA, CDR2 FQGTGA. Here the CDR3 DNA reads TGTGCCAGCAGCTTAAGGCAGCGGGAGGGAGGAGATACGCAGTATTTT. It codes for CASSLRQREGGDTQYF.

V is TRBV18 and J is TRBJ2-1, with D possibly being TRBD1 (5 bases). Germline V gives CDR1 KGHSH, CDR2 LQKENI. This CDR3 comprises 14 residues. The germline V and J ends were trimmed by 2 bases and 6 bases, with 11 bases remaining between them. The CDR3 loop reads CASSPTRGGNEQFF. The CDR3 nucleotides are TGTGCCAGCTCACCAACAAGGGGCGGCAATGAGCAGTTCTTC.